The 32 T cell receptor beta chains in this list originate from one sample, sequenced in a study of blood T cell repertoires in COVID-19. Only in-frame clones appear in the TCRdb table, and some are missing; sequencing was by immunoSEQ multiplex PCR. The profile shows around 140,000 clones, over 80% of them singletons. Sequenced sample: PBMCs or T cells enriched from blood (not recorded which). These receptor sequences come from a man between 60 and 70 years old who had recovered from COVID-19.

The chain employs TRBV5-1 and TRBJ2-5, with 7 bases fitting TRBD1. Trimming cost V 4 bases and J 5 bases; bases outside gene matches: 8. The CDR3 spans 14 residues. Germline V gene sequence: CDR1 SGHRS, CDR2 YFSETQ. CDR3 DNA: TGCGCCAGCAGCACAAGACAGGGTACGGAGACCCAGTACTTC. This encodes CASSTRQGTETQYF. Combining the CDR3 with reference TRBV5-1 and TRBJ2-5 gives the whole variable domain KAGVTQTPRYLIKTRGQQVTLSCSPISGHRSVSWYQQTPGQGLQFLFEYFSETQRNKGNFPGRFSGRQFSNSRSEMNVSTLELGDSALYLCASSTRQGTETQYFGPGTRLLVL.

The chain uses TRBV5-4 and TRBJ2-2; 8 bases map to TRBD1. Germline CDR1 and CDR2: SGHNT and YYREEE (reference sequence). Trimming at V came to 6 bases and at J to 4 bases, leaving 11 bases not matched to a gene. CDR3 length equals 16 residues. CDR3 sequence reads: CASTSKTTGATGELFF. The CDR3 DNA sequence: TGTGCCAGCACCTCTAAGACGACAGGGGCCACCGGGGAGCTGTTTTTT.

The V gene is TRBV9, the J gene TRBJ2-1, with TRBD2 identical over 11 bases. The J segment lost 1 base and the V segment lost 7 bases, leaving 25 bases of the junction unmatched. The CDR3 is made up of 22 amino acids. Germline CDR1 and CDR2: SGDLS and YYNGEE. For the CDR3, the DNA is TGTGCCAGCGCAAACAGGGGGCGTGTTACTAGCGGGAGTATTATTTCCTACAATGAGCAGTTCTTC. It codes for CASANRGRVTSGSIISYNEQFF.

V is TRBV28 and J is TRBJ2-1; 10 bases map to TRBD1. Per germline, CDR1 MDHEN and CDR2 SYDVKM. V shed 7 bases, J shed 8 bases, and the junction held 11 bases outside the gene matches. The CDR3 totals 15 residues. In DNA form, the CDR3 reads TGTGCCAGCACCCCCTTGGGGACAGGGGAGGATGAGCAGTTCTTC. Its translation is CASTPLGTGEDEQFF.

The chain combines TRBV6-4 with TRBJ1-5; D gene uncertain. The germline V gene has CDR1 MRHNA and CDR2 SNTAGT. The CDR3 covers 14 residues. Trimming pared 7 bases from V and 4 bases from J, leaving 14 bases between. CDR3 nucleotide sequence: TGTGCCAGCAATGGCACCCTCCAGAATCAGCCCCAGCATTTT. It translates to CASNGTLQNQPQHF.

This clone showed up just a few times. This rearrangement joins TRBV2 to TRBJ1-6; TRBD1 matches at 7 bases. This CDR3 contains 15 residues. J lost 4 bases, V lost 7 bases, and 7 bases had no gene match. Germline values: CDR1 SNHLY, CDR2 FYNNEI. CDR3: CASTDLGQYNSPLHF. For the CDR3, the DNA is TGTGCCAGCACCGACCTGGGACAGTATAATTCACCCCTCCACTTT.

The J gene is TRBJ1-5, the V gene TRBV6-5; tentatively, D is TRBD1 (6 bases). CDR3 length: 15 residues. Trimming took off 8 bases at V and 6 bases at J, with 20 bases between the two ends. Germline CDR1 and CDR2: MNHEY and SVGAGI. Here the CDR3 reads CASHTQGRIGQPQHF. The CDR3 DNA is TGTGCCAGCCATACCCAGGGGCGGATCGGTCAGCCCCAGCATTTT.

This sequence joins TRBV29-1 and TRBJ2-7; TRBD2 might be the D (6 bases). Trimming removed 7 bases at V and 6 bases at J, with 22 bases between. Looked up from germline, CDR1 is SQVTM and CDR2 is ANQGSEA. This CDR3 contains 14 residues. This chain's CDR3 is CSATELGGLSEQYF. The CDR3 bases are TGCAGCGCCACGGAACTGGGAGGCCTTTCCGAGCAGTACTTC.

The J gene is TRBJ1-2, the V gene TRBV11-2; D unresolved. Between the trimmed V and J ends, which lost 5 bases and 0 bases, there was a span of 16 bases. Germline V gene lookup returns CDR1 SGHAT and CDR2 FQNNGV. The CDR3 runs to 16 residues. This CDR3 is CASSPTSGFSNYGYTF. CDR3 DNA: TGTGCCAGCAGCCCTACCTCAGGCTTTTCTAACTATGGCTACACCTTC.

The CDR3 nucleotides are TGTGCCAGCAGCCAGGGGCACGGGGAGCAGTACTTC. This codes for CASSQGHGEQYF. This chain links TRBV3-1 (or the pseudogene TRBV3-2) with TRBJ2-7; maybe TRBD1 (5 bases). The CDR3 runs to 12 residues. Germline V gene sequence: CDR1 LGHDT, CDR2 YNNKEL (reference sequence). Trimming cost V 3 bases and J 7 bases, with 10 bases left between them.

CDR3 sequence reads: CASSYTDRGLGEAFF. CDR3 coding DNA: TGTGCCAGCAGCTATACCGACAGGGGGCTCGGTGAAGCTTTCTTT. The chain recombines TRBV5-6 with TRBJ1-1, with 10 bases identical to TRBD1. Germline-derived CDR1 and CDR2 are SGHDT and YYEEEE. V trimming: 3 bases; J trimming: 7 bases; junction bases outside the gene matches: 9. This CDR3 has 15 residues. Looking up the rest from reference TRBV5-6 and TRBJ1-1 gives the full variable domain: DAGVTQSPTHLIKTRGQQVTLRCSPKSGHDTVSWYQQALGQGPQFIFQYYEEEERQRGNFPDRFSGHQFPNYSSELNVNALLLGDSALYLCASSYTDRGLGEAFFGQGTRLTVV.

This chain uses TRBV21-1 with TRBJ1-5; the D call in the table, TRBD1, was not verified against the DNA. TRBV21-1 is marked as a pseudogene. The CDR3 length is 16 residues. Here the CDR3 DNA reads TGTGCCAGCAGCTCCCGGACACAGGGGATAGGGCAGCCCCAGCATTTT. Protein: CASSSRTQGIGQPQHF.

V usage is TRBV9 and J usage is TRBJ2-3, with 7 bases identical to TRBD2. With 5 bases clipped from V and 5 bases from J, the junction kept 8 bases outside the gene matches. CDR1 and CDR2 (germline): SGDLS, YYNGEE. There are 14 residues in the CDR3. The CDR3 sequence is CASSHAGVGDTQYF. DNA of the CDR3: TGTGCCAGCAGTCATGCGGGAGTGGGAGATACGCAGTATTTT. The whole variable domain, filled in from reference TRBV9 and TRBJ2-3, reads DSGVTQTPKHLITATGQRVTLRCSPRSGDLSVYWYQQSLDQGLQFLIQYYNGEERAKGNILERFSAQQFPDLHSELNLSSLELGDSALYFCASSHAGVGDTQYFGPGTRLTVL.

This clone appeared a few times. The chain has TRBV11-2 and TRBJ2-1, with 11 positions matching TRBD2. CDR1 and CDR2 from the germline V gene are SGHAT and FQNNGV. The CDR3 is 19 residues long. V shed 5 bases and J 0 bases; nucleotides not matched to a gene: 12. This CDR3 is CASSLLAGGPPSSYNEQFF. DNA for the CDR3: TGTGCCAGCAGCCTGCTAGCGGGGGGTCCTCCTAGCTCCTACAATGAGCAGTTCTTC.

Comment on this clone: An end of the junction does not agree with germline; a read error may underlie this. The chain has TRBV19 and TRBJ2-2; 10 positions agree with TRBD1. CDR3 length equals 16 residues. Germline V lookup: CDR1 LNHDA, CDR2 SQIVND (reference sequence). The CDR3 here is CASSTRQGANTGELFF. The CDR3 DNA sequence: TGTGCCAGTAGTACCCGACAGGGGGCGAATACCGGGGAGCTGTTTTTT. Full variable domain (rest looked up from reference TRBV19 and TRBJ2-2): DGGITQSPKYLFRKEGQNVTLSCEQNLNHDAMYWYRQDPGQGLRLIYYSQIVNDFQKGDIAEGYSVSREKKESFPLTVTSAQKNPTAFYLCASSTRQGANTGELFFGEGSRLTVL.

This clone is a singleton in its sample. V and J are TRBV10-1 and TRBJ2-7, with 8 bases aligning to TRBD1. This CDR3 has 13 residues. V dropped 6 bases and J dropped 5; count of bases not matched to a gene: 6. Looked up from germline, CDR1 is WNHNN and CDR2 is SYGVQD (reference sequence). CDR3 region: CASRSPDRDEQYF. Here the CDR3 DNA reads TGCGCCAGCAGAAGTCCGGACAGGGACGAGCAGTACTTC.

The rearrangement joins TRBV6-5 to TRBJ2-7; a possible D gene is TRBD1 (6 bases). The CDR3 is 13 residues long. Per the germline V gene, CDR1 is MNHEY and CDR2 is SVGAGI. V lost 6 bases and J 3 bases, leaving 12 bases between the germline ends. The CDR3 DNA is TGTGCCAGCAGGCAGGGGATCCTCTACGAGCAGTACTTC. This encodes CASRQGILYEQYF.

The genes are TRBV11-2 and TRBJ2-7; D is possibly TRBD2 (5 bases). CDR3 length: 14 amino acids. Trimming cost V 4 bases and J 2 bases, with 12 bases left between them. Germline-derived CDR1 and CDR2 are SGHAT and FQNNGV. In DNA form, the CDR3 reads TGTGCCAGCAGCTCTCGGACGGGAACCTACGAGCAGTACTTC. This codes for CASSSRTGTYEQYF.

V usage is TRBV19 and J usage is TRBJ1-2; 8 bases line up with TRBD1. The CDR3 has 14 amino acids. Unmatched junction bases numbered 7, after V lost 6 bases and J lost 4 bases. Germline lookup yields CDR1 LNHDA and CDR2 SQIVND (reference sequence). DNA of the CDR3: TGTGCCAGTAGGGAGACAGGGGAGCGCTATGGCTACACCTTC. Protein: CASRETGERYGYTF.

The gene calls are TRBV15 and TRBJ2-1, with 9 bases aligning to TRBD2. This CDR3 spans 18 amino acids. Looked up from germline, CDR1 is LNHNV and CDR2 is YYDKDF (reference sequence). The J segment lost 3 bases and the V segment lost 1 base, leaving 10 bases of the junction unmatched. CDR3: CATSRGPSGRTFYNEQFF. The CDR3, as DNA: TGTGCCACCAGCAGAGGGCCGAGCGGGAGGACATTCTACAATGAGCAGTTCTTC.

There are a few counts of this clone. The rearrangement joins TRBV27 to TRBJ2-7; 7 positions agree with TRBD2. V trimming: 3 bases; J trimming: 2 bases; junction bases outside the gene matches: 4. Looked up from germline, CDR1 is MNHEY and CDR2 is SMNVEV (reference sequence). The CDR3 extends over 14 amino acids. CDR3 bases: TGTGCCAGCAGTTTTAGGACTAGTACCTACGAGCAGTACTTC. This gives the protein CASSFRTSTYEQYF.

V and J are TRBV6-5 and TRBJ2-7; 9 bases match TRBD2. Germline CDR1 MNHEY, CDR2 SVGAGI. With V trimmed by 5 bases and J by 4 bases, 6 bases remained unmatched. This CDR3 spans 14 amino acids. DNA of the CDR3: TGTGCCAGCAGTATAGGAGCGGGAGGTTACGAGCAGTACTTC. Protein product: CASSIGAGGYEQYF.

V and J are TRBV23-1 and TRBJ2-2; maybe TRBD2 (5 bases). TRBV23-1 is an ORF; its function is uncertain. The CDR3 has 12 residues. With 7 bases removed from V and 5 bases from J, the gap between germline ends came to 8 bases. The CDR3 DNA follows: TGCGCCAGCACCCGGGGTACCGGGGAGCTGTTTTTT. It translates to CASTRGTGELFF.

The V call is TRBV12-3 or TRBV12-4, the J call TRBJ1-4, with D uncertain. The CDR3 sequence is 13 residues long. Trimming left V 3 bases short and J 8 bases short, with 10 bases between. The CDR3 loop reads CASSLDGVEKLFF. CDR3 DNA: TGTGCCAGCAGTTTGGACGGGGTGGAAAAACTGTTTTTT.

This rearrangement joins TRBV4-2 to TRBJ2-2, with 13 bases lining up with TRBD2. Germline V gene data show CDR1 as LGHNA and CDR2 as YNFKEQ. With V trimmed by 4 bases and J by 0 bases, 8 bases remained unmatched. The CDR3 is 19 amino acids. CDR3: CASSRTSGSLLTNTGELFF. CDR3 in DNA: TGTGCCAGCAGCCGGACTAGCGGGAGTTTATTAACGAACACCGGGGAGCTGTTTTTT.

This clone is a singleton in its sample. This chain links TRBV14 with TRBJ2-6; D is perhaps TRBD1 (5 bases). Between the trimmed V and J ends, which lost 4 bases and 1 base, there was a span of 17 bases. Looked up from germline, CDR1 is SGHDN and CDR2 is FVKESK. The CDR3 is 18 amino acids. CDR3 sequence: CASSPKTAILSGANVLTF. As DNA, the CDR3 is TGTGCCAGCAGCCCAAAGACAGCGATCCTGTCTGGGGCCAACGTCCTGACTTTC.

The V call is TRBV7-9, the J call TRBJ1-2, with no clear D. CDR1 is SEHNR and CDR2 is FQNEAQ in the germline V gene (reference sequence). This CDR3 has 11 residues. The V end was cut by 5 bases, the J end by 5 bases, with 6 bases between. CDR3 bases: TGTGCCAGCAGCCTCCTTTATGGCTACACCTTC. This translates into CASSLLYGYTF.

The rearrangement uses TRBV2 and TRBJ2-7; no reliable D call. Germline V gene data show CDR1 as SNHLY and CDR2 as FYNNEI. V was cut by 5 bases and J by 11 bases, with 16 bases left in between. The CDR3 runs 12 residues. Written as DNA, the CDR3 is TGTGCCAGCAGTAAAACAGCTCAAGTGGAGTACTTC. It codes for CASSKTAQVEYF. Full variable domain (outside the CDR3, taken from reference TRBV2 and TRBJ2-7): EPEVTQTPSHQVTQMGQEVILRCVPISNHLYFYWYRQILGQKVEFLVSFYNNEISEKSEIFDDQFSVERPDGSNFTLKIRSTKLEDSAMYFCASSKTAQVEYFGPGTRLTVT.

The V and J genes are TRBV28 and TRBJ2-2; D call uncertain. The germline V and J ends were trimmed by 5 bases and 1 base, with 2 bases remaining between them. CDR1 MDHEN and CDR2 SYDVKM come from the germline V gene. This CDR3 region has 12 residues. Here the CDR3 reads CASSQNTGELFF. Here the CDR3 DNA reads TGTGCCAGCAGTCAGAACACCGGGGAGCTGTTTTTT.

This sequence joins TRBV5-1 and TRBJ2-5, with TRBD2 as a possible D gene (6 bases). Germline CDR1 reads SGHRS; CDR2 reads YFSETQ. This CDR3 has 15 residues. The V end lost 2 bases, the J end lost 1 base, and 12 bases lay between the germline ends. In DNA, the CDR3 is TGCGCCAGCAGCTTACTGGGGGGTACCCAAGAGACCCAGTACTTC. Its translation: CASSLLGGTQETQYF.

This clone has a handful of counts. This sequence joins TRBV10-1 and TRBJ2-7; D might be TRBD2 (6 bases). Trimming cost V 6 bases and J 4 bases, with 16 bases left between them. CDR3 length equals 14 residues. Germline CDR1 is WNHNN and CDR2 is SYGVQD (reference sequence). The CDR3 nucleotides read TGCGCCAGCAGCGCATCGGGGGATACGTACGAGCAGTACTTC. Protein: CASSASGDTYEQYF.

The chain couples TRBV5-1 to TRBJ1-4; D gene ambiguous. Trimming cost V 0 bases and J 6 bases, with 12 bases left between them. The CDR3 has 15 amino acids. CDR1 and CDR2 (germline): SGHRS, YFSETQ. CDR3 loop: CASSLALSRDEKLFF. The DNA of the CDR3 is TGCGCCAGCAGCTTGGCGCTCTCCCGGGATGAAAAACTGTTTTTT.